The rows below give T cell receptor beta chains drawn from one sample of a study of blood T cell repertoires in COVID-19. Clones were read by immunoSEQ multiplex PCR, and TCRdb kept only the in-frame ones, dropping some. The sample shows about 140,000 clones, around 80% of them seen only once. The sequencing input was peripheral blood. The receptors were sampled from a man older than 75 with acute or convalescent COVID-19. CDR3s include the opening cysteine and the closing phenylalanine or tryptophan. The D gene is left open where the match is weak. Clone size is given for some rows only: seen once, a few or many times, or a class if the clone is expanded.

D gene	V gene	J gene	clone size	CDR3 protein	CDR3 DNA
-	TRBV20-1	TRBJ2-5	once	CSALSGETQYF	TGCAGTGCTTTAAGCGGAGAGACCCAGTACTTC
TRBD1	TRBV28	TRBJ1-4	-	CAIRDRENEKLFF	TGTGCCATTCGGGACAGAGAAAATGAAAAACTGTTTTTT
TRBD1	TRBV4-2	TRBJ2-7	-	CASSQAGQGGAQYF	TGTGCCAGCAGCCAAGCGGGACAGGGGGGCGCGCAGTACTTC
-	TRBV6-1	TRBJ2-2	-	CASSERAGVRGELFF	TGTGCCAGCAGTGAAAGGGCCGGGGTGCGAGGGGAGCTGTTTTTT
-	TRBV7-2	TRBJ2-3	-	CASIQQSSTDTQYF	TGTGCCAGCATTCAACAGTCTAGCACAGATACGCAGTATTTT
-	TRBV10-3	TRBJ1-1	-	CAMGGNTEAFF	TGTGCCATGGGGGGGAACACTGAAGCTTTCTTT
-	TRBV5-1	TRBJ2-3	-	CASSLGIRGFGTDTQYF	TGCGCCAGCAGCTTGGGGATCAGGGGATTTGGCACAGATACGCAGTATTTT
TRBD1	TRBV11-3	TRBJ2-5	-	CASSLAGTAETQYF	TGTGCCAGCAGCTTAGCAGGGACAGCGGAGACCCAGTACTTC
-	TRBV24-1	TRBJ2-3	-	CATKGELSTDTQYF	TGTGCCACCAAAGGAGAACTTAGCACAGATACGCAGTATTTT
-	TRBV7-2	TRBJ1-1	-	CASSWGRLGTEAFF	TGTGCCAGCAGCTGGGGCAGGCTGGGGACTGAAGCTTTCTTT
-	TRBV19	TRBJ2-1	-	CASSSRIGAGYNEQFF	TGTGCCAGTAGTAGCCGGATCGGAGCGGGTTACAATGAGCAGTTCTTC
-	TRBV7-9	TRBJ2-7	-	CASSLRYRDWEHEQYF	TGTGCCAGCAGCTTACGATACCGGGACTGGGAACACGAGCAGTACTTC
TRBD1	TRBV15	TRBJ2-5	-	CATSRSLGQGLTQYF	TGTGCCACCAGCAGATCACTAGGACAGGGGCTGACCCAGTACTTC
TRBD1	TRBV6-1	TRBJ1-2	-	CASSELGTAGNYGYTF	TGTGCCAGCAGTGAGTTAGGGACAGCCGGAAACTATGGCTACACCTTC
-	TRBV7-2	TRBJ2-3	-	CASSLRGSDTQYF	TGTGCCAGCAGCTTAAGGGGATCAGATACGCAGTATTTT
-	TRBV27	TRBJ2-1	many	CASSPEEPSLYNEQFF	TGTGCCAGCAGTCCAGAGGAGCCCTCATTATACAATGAGCAGTTCTTC
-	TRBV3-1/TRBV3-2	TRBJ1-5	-	CASSQSGETQPQHF	TGTGCCAGCAGCCAATCAGGCGAAACTCAGCCCCAGCATTTT
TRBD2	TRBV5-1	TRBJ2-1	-	CASSLGSGGYNEQFF	TGCGCCAGCAGCTTGGGGAGCGGGGGGTACAATGAGCAGTTCTTC
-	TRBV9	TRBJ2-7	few	CASSVKSGYEQYF	TGTGCCAGCAGCGTAAAGTCAGGCTACGAGCAGTACTTC
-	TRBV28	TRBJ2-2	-	CASSTGTSGGELFF	TGTGCCAGCAGTACAGGGACCTCCGGCGGGGAGCTGTTTTTT
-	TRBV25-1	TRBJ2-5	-	CASSEVSGVRETQYF	TGTGCCAGCAGTGAGGTGTCAGGGGTTCGGGAGACCCAGTACTTC
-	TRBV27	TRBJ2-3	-	CASRGRDTLDTQYF	TGTGCCAGCAGAGGACGGGATACCCTAGATACGCAGTATTTT
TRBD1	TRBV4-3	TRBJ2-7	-	CASSQETGPYEQYF	TGCGCCAGCAGCCAAGAGACAGGGCCCTACGAGCAGTACTTC
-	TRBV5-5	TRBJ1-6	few	CASSFRGETDNSPLHF	TGTGCCAGCAGCTTCCGGGGGGAGACCGATAATTCACCCCTCCACTTT
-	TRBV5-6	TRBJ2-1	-	CASSFGSEQFF	TGTGCCAGCAGCTTTGGGAGTGAGCAGTTCTTC
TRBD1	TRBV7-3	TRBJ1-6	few	CASGTANNSPLHF	TGTGCCAGTGGGACAGCTAATAATTCACCCCTCCACTTT
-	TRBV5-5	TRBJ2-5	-	CASSPVEEGQYF	TGTGCCAGCAGCCCAGTCGAGGAGGGCCAGTACTTC
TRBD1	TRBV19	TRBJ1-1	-	CASTLQQGGTEAFF	TGTGCCAGTACCCTGCAACAGGGGGGCACTGAAGCTTTCTTT
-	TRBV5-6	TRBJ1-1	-	CASSFGSGASYTEAFF	TGTGCCAGCAGCTTTGGATCAGGGGCCTCGTACACTGAAGCTTTCTTT
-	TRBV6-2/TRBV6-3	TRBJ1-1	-	CASSYISTTEAFF	TGTGCCAGCAGTTACATTTCTACCACTGAAGCTTTCTTT
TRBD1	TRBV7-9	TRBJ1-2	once	CATGTALRRGYTF	TGTGCCACCGGGACAGCCCTAAGGCGTGGCTACACCTTC
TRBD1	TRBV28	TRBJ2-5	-	CASSPQGAQVTQYF	TGTGCCAGCAGTCCTCAGGGGGCGCAGGTGACCCAGTACTTC
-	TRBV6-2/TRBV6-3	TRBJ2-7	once	CASSWGPAPREQYF	TGTGCCAGCAGTTGGGGGCCGGCCCCGAGAGAGCAGTACTTC
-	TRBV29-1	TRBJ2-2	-	CSVSGVGSTGELFF	TGCAGCGTTTCTGGTGTGGGGAGCACCGGGGAGCTGTTTTTT
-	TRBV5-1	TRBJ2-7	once	CASSLGYSYEQYF	TGCGCCAGCAGTCTAGGATACTCCTACGAGCAGTACTTC
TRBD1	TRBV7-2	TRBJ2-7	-	CASTKTQLRTGYMDF	TGTGCCAGCACCAAAACCCAATTAAGGACAGGATACATGGACTTC
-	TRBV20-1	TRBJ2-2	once	CSAQGSGELFF	TGCAGTGCCCAGGGTTCCGGGGAGCTGTTTTTT